This TCR beta chain was captured in a study of control samples from healthy donors and cancer patients. TCRdb's copy holds only in-frame clones and misses some; the assay was immunoSEQ multiplex PCR. Here the sample spans about 80,000 clones, just under 90% being singletons. The CDR3 sequence is 13 residues long. V was pared by 6 bases and J by 4 bases, with 5 bases of the junction left unmatched. The TCR was taken from a man between 45 and 60 years old in good health. The chain is built from TRBV12-3 or TRBV12-4 and TRBJ1-2; 7 bases fit TRBD1. The specimen was blood. The CDR3 nucleotides are TGTGCCAGCAGCCCGGACAGGAGCTATGGCTACACCTTC. Translated: CASSPDRSYGYTF.